The clone carrying this TCR beta chain was found many times. This sample was included in a study of human T cells and chemical hapten exposure. TCRdb re-called the RACE reads through MiXCR, storing one row per CDR3 protein. The sample consists of tens of thousands of distinct CDR3 sequences, about 10% of them appearing once. As for time point: patch test 1, 2 weeks after DPC sensitization. Treatment given: therapeutic diphenylcyclopropenone sensitization with weekly scalp DPC. This TCR came from a woman aged 50 to 60 with alopecia areata. Some clones in this sample may be carry-over from other donors' samples. Sequencing used whole blood, obtained in connection with sensitization to the hapten diphenylcyclopropenone (DPC).

This chain's CDR3 is CASSEHFGTVKYEQYF. CDR3 coding DNA: TGTGCCAGCAGTGAACATTTCGGGACAGTAAAATACGAGCAGTACTTC. The rearrangement links TRBV6-1 to TRBJ2-7; 7 bases are shared with TRBD1. V lost 2 bases to trimming and J lost 4 bases; unmatched junction nucleotides: 11. This CDR3 has 16 residues. Germline CDR1 reads MNHNS; CDR2 reads SASEGT.